Presented here are 18 T cell receptor beta chains from one specimen sequenced in a study of blood T cell repertoires in COVID-19. Here immunoSEQ multiplex PCR was the method, and the copy in TCRdb shows in-frame clones only, minus some. Of 310,000 or so clones detected, 87% appear once; the ten largest clones hold 8% to 9%. Sample: PBMCs or T cells enriched from blood (not recorded which). Receptors originate from a woman younger than 35 who had recovered from COVID-19.

The sample holds one count of this clone. The chain employs TRBV19 and TRBJ1-4; the D is unclear. The V gene's germline CDR1 is LNHDA and CDR2 SQIVND (reference sequence). The V and J ends lost 9 bases and 8 bases respectively, with 16 bases between them. The CDR3 extends over 13 amino acids. The CDR3 DNA is TGTGCCAGGGAAGCGGGAGCTCGAGAAAAACTGTTTTTT. Translated, it gives CAREAGAREKLFF.

This clone came up a few times. V gene TRBV3-1 (or the pseudogene TRBV3-2) combines with J gene TRBJ2-3; the D is unclear. The germline CDR1 and CDR2 sequences are LGHDT and YNNKEL (reference sequence). The CDR3 has 13 amino acids. V gave up 1 base and J gave up 2 bases, with 4 bases separating them. The CDR3 DNA reads TGTGCCAGCAGCCAAGTAGCCACAGATACGCAGTATTTT. Amino acids: CASSQVATDTQYF.

As concerns this clone: At one boundary the junction diverges from the germline segment, which might be a read error. The sample has other DNA sequences that encode this CDR3 too. The rearrangement joins TRBV4-2 to TRBJ2-7, with 8 bases lining up with TRBD2. The CDR3 is 14 residues long. From germline, CDR1 is LGHNA and CDR2 YNFKEQ. CDR3: CASSPSGFSYEQYF. DNA of the CDR3: TGTGCCAGCAGCCCTAGCGGGTTTTCCTATGAGCAGTACTTC.

This sequence joins TRBV6-2 or TRBV6-3 and TRBJ1-5; TRBD1 aligns across 9 bases. After removal of 4 bases from V and 4 bases from J, the junction contained 11 bases not matched to a gene. Per the germline V gene, CDR1 is MNHEY and CDR2 is SVGEGT. The CDR3 covers 17 residues. CDR3 sequence reads: CASSLPGQGWVNQPQHF. DNA of the CDR3: TGTGCCAGCAGTTTACCGGGACAGGGTTGGGTGAATCAGCCCCAGCATTTT.

The chain links TRBV19 to TRBJ2-1; 9 positions match TRBD2. V dropped 9 bases and J dropped 5; count of bases not matched to a gene: 8. Per the germline V gene, CDR1 is LNHDA and CDR2 is SQIVND (reference sequence). The CDR3 is made up of 14 amino acids. The CDR3, as DNA: TGTGCCAGCGAAGCGGGGGGACATGACAATGAGCAGTTCTTC. The encoded protein is CASEAGGHDNEQFF.

The chain links TRBV7-2 to TRBJ2-7, with D possibly matching TRBD1 (8 bases). This CDR3 comprises 15 residues. V was clipped by 7 bases and J by 1 base, with 17 bases between them. Germline loops: CDR1 SGHTA, CDR2 FQGNSA. The CDR3 region is CASTITGGVSYEQYF. For the CDR3, the DNA is TGTGCCAGCACCATAACAGGGGGGGTGTCCTACGAGCAGTACTTC.

The chain recombines TRBV28 with TRBJ1-4, with 9 bases lining up with TRBD1. This CDR3 spans 14 amino acids. V gave up 6 bases and J gave up 7 bases; unmatched junction bases: 6. The V gene's germline CDR1 is MDHEN and CDR2 SYDVKM. CDR3 DNA sequence: TGTGCCAGCAGGTGGACAGGGGTGTCTGAAAAACTGTTTTTT. Its protein is CASRWTGVSEKLFF.

The chain uses TRBV7-2 and TRBJ1-2; 12 positions agree with TRBD1. CDR1 is SGHTA and CDR2 is FQGNSA in the germline V gene. The CDR3 runs to 15 residues. The V gene end was trimmed by 1 base and the J gene end by 8 bases; junction bases not matched to a gene: 5. In DNA form, the CDR3 reads TGTGCCAGCAGCTTAGATGGGACAGGGGGCGCGGGCTACACCTTC. Its protein product is CASSLDGTGGAGYTF.

The chain carries TRBV3-1 (or the pseudogene TRBV3-2) and TRBJ2-5; tentatively, D is TRBD2 (6 bases). Germline V gene sequence: CDR1 LGHDT, CDR2 YNNKEL (reference sequence). There are 16 residues in the CDR3. The V end was cut by 4 bases, the J end by 2 bases, with 17 bases between. CDR3 protein: CASSLVGGLQQETQYF. CDR3 coding DNA: TGTGCCAGCAGCCTTGTGGGGGGACTGCAACAAGAGACCCAGTACTTC.

The genes are TRBV19 and TRBJ2-7; TRBD2 matches 9 bases. CDR3 size: 16 residues. In germline, CDR1 is LNHDA, CDR2 SQIVND (reference sequence). The V segment lost 8 bases and the J segment 1 base; nucleotides outside the gene matches: 12. The CDR3 here is CASGSGSTSGSYEQYF. CDR3 DNA: TGTGCCAGTGGTAGCGGGAGTACGTCGGGGTCCTACGAGCAGTACTTC.

This clone was observed once. The chain couples TRBV6-1 to TRBJ2-5; possibly TRBD2 for D (6 bases). This CDR3 spans 15 amino acids. Germline V lookup: CDR1 MNHNS, CDR2 SASEGT. V was cut by 2 bases and J by 9 bases, with 19 bases left in between. Written as DNA, the CDR3 is TGTGCCAGCAGTGAAATCGCAGCGGGTGTCACGGCCCAGTACTTC. This codes for CASSEIAAGVTAQYF.

This clone was detected once. CDR3 sequence reads: CASSQVSGRSNQPQHF. The CDR3 DNA sequence: TGTGCCAGCAGCCAAGTGTCAGGCCGATCCAATCAGCCCCAGCATTTT. The chain recombines TRBV4-2 with TRBJ1-5; D ambiguous. The CDR3 covers 16 residues. Trimming shortened V by 1 base and J by 3 bases, and 13 bases separated the two germline ends. The germline gives CDR1 LGHNA, CDR2 YNFKEQ.

This rearrangement joins TRBV28 to TRBJ2-6, with unresolved D. The CDR3 runs 11 residues. Germline V CDR1 and CDR2: MDHEN, SYDVKM. Deletions cut 9 bases from V and 4 bases from J, with 4 bases between. The CDR3 sequence is CASRGANVLTF. The CDR3 DNA sequence: TGTGCCAGTAGAGGGGCCAACGTCCTGACTTTC.

The rearrangement uses TRBV5-1 and TRBJ1-3, with 9 nucleotides matching TRBD1. V lost 5 bases to trimming and J lost 2 bases; unmatched junction nucleotides: 5. CDR1 is SGHRS, CDR2 YFSETQ, per germline. The CDR3 is 15 residues long. The CDR3: CASRPGTGTGNTIYF. CDR3 nucleotides: TGCGCCAGCAGACCCGGGACAGGGACTGGAAACACCATATATTTT.

V is TRBV5-5 and J is TRBJ2-1, with TRBD2 matching over 7 bases. Germline values: CDR1 SGHKS, CDR2 YYEKEE (reference sequence). V was pared by 0 bases and J by 2 bases, with 5 bases of the junction left unmatched. The length of the CDR3 is 16 residues. The chain's CDR3 is CASSLEVGGTYNEQFF. In DNA, the CDR3 is TGTGCCAGCAGCTTGGAGGTCGGGGGGACCTACAATGAGCAGTTCTTC.

The chain links TRBV20-1 to TRBJ2-7; 8 bases are shared with TRBD2. Germline V CDR1 and CDR2: DFQATT, SNEGSKA (reference sequence). The CDR3 loop spans 14 amino acids. Trimming removed 3 bases from V and 5 bases from J; junction bases left unmatched: 9. Here the CDR3 reads CSASAPSGSNEQYF. The DNA for the CDR3 is TGCAGTGCTAGTGCCCCCAGCGGGAGCAACGAGCAGTACTTC.

V is TRBV5-1 and J is TRBJ2-1, with a possible D match to TRBD2 (6 bases). Trimming cost V 2 bases and J 2 bases, with 17 bases left between them. CDR1 is SGHRS and CDR2 is YFSETQ in the germline V gene. The CDR3 runs 17 residues. CDR3 amino acids: CASSFFRGSLTYNEQFF. CDR3 nucleotides: TGCGCCAGCAGCTTCTTTCGGGGGAGCTTAACCTACAATGAGCAGTTCTTC.

This sequence joins TRBV7-2 and TRBJ1-5, with D possibly being TRBD1 (5 bases). The CDR3 consists of 14 residues. Germline values: CDR1 SGHTA, CDR2 FQGNSA. Trimming took 1 base from V and 6 from J, leaving 10 bases between them. CDR3 sequence: CASSLGGVGQPQHF. The CDR3 DNA reads TGTGCCAGCAGCTTAGGGGGGGTTGGTCAGCCCCAGCATTTT.